The T cell receptor beta chain described here comes from a study of identifying expanded T cells in peripheral blood. Overall study results and limits: Approximately two-week clone count variance significantly increased as total template count grew.

No infections or other immune events were documented during collection. V was pared by 5 bases and J by 2 bases, with 13 bases between. The CDR3 spans 15 residues. The germline V gene has CDR1 LNHNV and CDR2 YYDKDF (reference sequence). Only in-frame clones appear in the TCRdb table, and some are missing; sequencing was by immunoSEQ multiplex PCR. The sample carries roughly 100,000 clones, 87% recorded once. Of note for this clone: Its antigen is unknown.

Sequenced sample: blood. This sequence was found in a person aged 18 to 70 in good health. The rearrangement links TRBV15 to TRBJ1-5; tentatively, D is TRBD1 (6 bases). The CDR3 DNA follows: TGTGCCACCAGCGACCAGGGGTTGGGCAATCAGCCCCAGCATTTT. Encoded protein: CATSDQGLGNQPQHF.